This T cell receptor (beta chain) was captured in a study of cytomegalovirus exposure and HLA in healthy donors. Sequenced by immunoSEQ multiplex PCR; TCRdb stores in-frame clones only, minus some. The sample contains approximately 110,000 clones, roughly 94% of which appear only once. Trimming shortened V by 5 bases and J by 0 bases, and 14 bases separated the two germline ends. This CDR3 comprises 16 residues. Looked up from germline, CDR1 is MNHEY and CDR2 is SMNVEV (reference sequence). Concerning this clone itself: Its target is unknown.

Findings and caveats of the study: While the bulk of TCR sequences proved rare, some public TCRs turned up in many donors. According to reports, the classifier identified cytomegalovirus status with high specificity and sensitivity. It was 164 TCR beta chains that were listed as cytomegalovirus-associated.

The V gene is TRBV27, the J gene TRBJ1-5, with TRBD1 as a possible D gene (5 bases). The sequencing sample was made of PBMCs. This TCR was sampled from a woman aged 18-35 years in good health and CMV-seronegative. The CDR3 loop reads CASSPKAGYSNQPQHF. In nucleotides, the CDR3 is TGTGCCAGCAGTCCGAAGGCAGGGTATAGCAATCAGCCCCAGCATTTT.